This T cell receptor (beta chain) came from a study of cytomegalovirus exposure and HLA in healthy donors. Across the whole study: Researchers previously reported finding more than 100 million unique TCR beta sequences from 150 million to 200 million T cells. Within an early data release were about 85 million unique TCRs drawn from HLA-typed donors. General study findings and limits: The study labeled 164 TCR beta chains cytomegalovirus-associated. In vitro testing confirmed a few CMV-associated chains as specific for CMV antigens.

On this clone itself: Its specificity is unknown.

The CDR3 is 14 amino acids. V lost 7 bases and J lost 7; bases outside the gene matches: 6. Germline V gene data show CDR1 as LNHDA and CDR2 as SQIVND (reference sequence). The PCR was carried out with 60 Vbeta primers and 13 Jbeta primers. Sequencing was performed with immunoSEQ multiplex PCR; in TCRdb, only in-frame clones are kept and a portion is missing. The repertoire holds roughly 190,000 clones, with around 87% as singletons. Sequencing was done on a sample of PBMCs. This sequence joins TRBV19 and TRBJ2-1, with TRBD2 matching 11 bases. The TCR comes from a woman aged 18-30 years in good health and CMV-seronegative. CDR3 sequence (DNA): TGTGCCAGTAACCTAGCGGGGGGCCCAAATGAGCAGTTCTTC. Its translation is CASNLAGGPNEQFF.